This T cell receptor beta chain was recorded in a study of blood T cell repertoires in COVID-19. Study-level information: The origin of the acute and convalescent COVID-19 samples was the United States, Italy and Spain. PBMCs, B-cell-depleted T cells, or T cells provided the cDNA or gDNA that made up the material.

Original data processing: Reference gene primer amplification gave nucleated cell count estimates. Produced via immunoSEQ multiplex PCR; TCRdb's table is partial and in-frame only. The DNA gave D and trimming, while V, J and clone size come from that table. The sample records 45,000 to 70,000 clones, roughly 82% being singletons. CDR3 size: 15 residues. The TCR sequence derives from an older woman with acute or convalescent COVID-19. The chain links TRBV21-1 to TRBJ1-2; TRBD1 is the table's D call and was not checked against the DNA. TRBV21-1 is reported as a pseudogene. Sequencing used peripheral blood. CDR3: CASTQPGTGNYGYTF. The DNA for the CDR3 is TGTGCCAGCACCCAACCCGGGACAGGAAACTATGGCTACACCTTC.